This TCR beta chain derives from a study of T cells in Graves' hyperthyroidism and ophthalmopathy. CDR1 is MGHRA, CDR2 YSYEKL, per germline. The CDR3 has 17 amino acids. V was clipped by 0 bases and J by 2 bases; unmatched bases: 7. Patients with ophthalmopathy all had a Clinical Activity Score of at least 3, a NOSPECS grade of at least 4 and duration under 3 months. A roughly 9.7 ml volume of fresh peripheral blood provided the PBMCs. TCR beta CDR3 regions were amplified from RNA. HTBI primers were the set used in a first-round RT-PCR of the TCR CDR3. TCRdb re-called the multiplex PCR reads through MiXCR, storing one row per CDR3 protein. The sample lists approximately 690,000 distinct CDR3 sequences; 13% to 15% were seen once. This clonotype was picked up many times. Its specificity is not known. The study's findings and limits: Most clonotypes that expanded in the thyroid above 0.001 also showed up in blood. A model of 13 V-J features distinguished ophthalmopathy from stable hyperthyroidism.

Sequencing was carried out using blood. The chain uses TRBV4-1 and TRBJ2-1, with 7 bases fitting TRBD1. This TCR derives from a woman aged 45-65 years with Graves' ophthalmopathy. The CDR3 region is CASSQELAGTAYNEQFF. In DNA form, the CDR3 reads TGCGCCAGCAGCCAAGAGTTGGCCGGGACAGCCTACAATGAGCAGTTCTTC.